The 5 T cell receptor beta chains below come from one sample, sequenced in a study of CD8 T cells in ankylosing spondylitis. From the 5' RACE reads, TCRdb called clonotypes with MiXCR, one entry per CDR3 protein. The repertoire holds fewer than 250,000 distinct CDR3 sequences, with about 30% as singletons. Sequencing was done on a sample of blood, either unsorted or a sorted T cell fraction (not recorded which). The source of these receptors is a male donor with ankylosing spondylitis or in good health (not recorded which).

This clonotype was seen only a few times. V and J are TRBV12-3 or TRBV12-4 and TRBJ2-1; 10 nucleotides align to TRBD1. Losses at the gene ends were 5 bases for V and 6 bases for J; bases not matched to a gene: 4. CDR3 length equals 14 residues. CDR3 in DNA: TGTGCCAGCAGTGCCCGGGACAGGGGCAATGAGCAGTTCTTC. This encodes CASSARDRGNEQFF.

The chain carries TRBV30 and TRBJ2-3; 7 nucleotides line up with TRBD1. There are 14 residues in the CDR3. V shed 1 base and J 1 base; nucleotides not matched to a gene: 2. CDR1 and CDR2 from the germline V gene are GTSNPN and SVGIG (reference sequence). The CDR3 reads CAWSAGQGTDTQYF. For the CDR3, the DNA is TGTGCCTGGAGTGCCGGACAGGGCACAGATACGCAGTATTTT.

The chain has TRBV20-1 and TRBJ2-3, with unresolved D. This CDR3 has 13 residues. Germline V gene lookup returns CDR1 DFQATT and CDR2 SNEGSKA (reference sequence). The V end lost 6 bases, the J end lost 7 bases, and 17 bases lay between the germline ends. The CDR3 DNA is TGCAGTGCCACTTGGGCGGAGCCGTATACGCAGTATTTT. Translation: CSATWAEPYTQYF.

The CDR3 loop reads CASSSDRVGDWNTEAFF. The CDR3 DNA follows: TGCGCCAGCAGCTCTGACAGGGTTGGGGATTGGAACACTGAAGCTTTCTTT. This chain uses TRBV5-1 with TRBJ1-1; 7 bases line up with TRBD1. CDR1 is SGHRS and CDR2 is YFSETQ in the germline V gene. The CDR3 extends over 17 amino acids. V shed 3 bases and J 1 base; nucleotides not matched to a gene: 12.

This clonotype was detected only a few times. The V and J genes are TRBV11-2 and TRBJ2-1; 10 positions match TRBD2. V was pared by 5 bases and J by 5 bases, with 15 bases of the junction left unmatched. The CDR3 is 18 amino acids. CDR1 and CDR2 from the germline V gene are SGHAT and FQNNGV. CDR3 DNA: TGTGCCAGCAGCCCCCCGGGAAGCGGGGGGGATATCCACAATGAGCAGTTCTTC. This translates into CASSPPGSGGDIHNEQFF.